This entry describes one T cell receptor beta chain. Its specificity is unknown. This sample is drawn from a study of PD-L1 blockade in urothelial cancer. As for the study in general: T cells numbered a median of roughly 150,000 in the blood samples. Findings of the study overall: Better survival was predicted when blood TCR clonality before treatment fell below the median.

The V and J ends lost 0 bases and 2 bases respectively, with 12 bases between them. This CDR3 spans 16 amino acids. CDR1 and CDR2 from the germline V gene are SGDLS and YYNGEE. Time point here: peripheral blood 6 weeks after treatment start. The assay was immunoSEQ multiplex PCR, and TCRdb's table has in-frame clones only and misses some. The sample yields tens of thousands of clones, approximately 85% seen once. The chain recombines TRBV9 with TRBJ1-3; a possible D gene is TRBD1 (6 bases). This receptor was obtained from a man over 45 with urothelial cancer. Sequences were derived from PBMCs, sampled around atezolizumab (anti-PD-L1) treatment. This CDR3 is CASSVEIGGPGNTIYF. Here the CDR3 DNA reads TGTGCCAGCAGCGTAGAAATCGGGGGGCCTGGAAACACCATATATTTT.